Below, 10 T cell receptor beta chains from the same sample are listed, as sequenced in a study of response to subunit inactivated influenza vaccine. TCRdb recomputed calls from the RT-PCR reads with MiXCR, one row per CDR3 protein. The table has around 490,000 distinct CDR3 sequences, 6% to 9% seen once. This material consisted of PBMCs from blood, taken roughly 24 months after vaccination. These receptors originate from a man aged 50-75 years who received an inactivated influenza vaccine.

The genes are TRBV5-1 and TRBJ2-2, with D perhaps TRBD1 (5 bases). Germline values: CDR1 SGHRS, CDR2 YFSETQ. The V gene lost 2 bases and the J gene lost 4 bases, with 15 bases spanning the gap. The CDR3 is made up of 16 amino acids. The CDR3 here is CASSFSAQVSTGELFF. CDR3 DNA sequence: TGCGCCAGCAGCTTCTCGGCACAGGTCTCCACCGGGGAGCTGTTTTTT.

V usage is TRBV20-1 and J usage is TRBJ1-2; no clear D. This CDR3 is 12 amino acids long. From germline, CDR1 is DFQATT and CDR2 SNEGSKA (reference sequence). V was pared by 2 bases and J by 3 bases, with 7 bases between. The CDR3 reads CSARRADYGYTF. The DNA of the CDR3 is TGCAGTGCTAGAAGGGCGGACTATGGCTACACCTTC.

This clonotype has more than one count but fewer than ten. The chain joins TRBV6-1 to TRBJ1-6; TRBD1 is a possible D gene (6 bases). CDR3 size: 15 residues. Germline CDR1 and CDR2: MNHNS and SASEGT. Between the trimmed V and J ends, which lost 5 bases and 9 bases, there was a span of 17 bases. The CDR3 coding sequence is TGTGCCAGCAGTAGACAGGCAGCTGCGTTTTCACCCCTCCACTTT. Translated, it gives CASSRQAAAFSPLHF.

This clonotype was recorded at least ten times. J is TRBJ1-6 and V is TRBV5-1; 7 nucleotides agree with TRBD1. V trimming: 5 bases; J trimming: 7 bases; junction bases outside the gene matches: 6. The CDR3 is made up of 14 amino acids. Germline V gene data show CDR1 as SGHRS and CDR2 as YFSETQ. The CDR3 nucleotides read TGCGCCAGCAGTCGACAGGGCGACAATTCACCCCTCCACTTT. This translates into CASSRQGDNSPLHF.

V and J are TRBV4-2 and TRBJ2-5; 7 bases agree with TRBD1. The CDR3 runs to 15 residues. Germline trimming cut 3 bases from V and 3 bases from J; bases unmatched to any gene: 7. Germline V gives CDR1 LGHNA, CDR2 YNFKEQ. DNA for the CDR3: TGTGCCAGCAGCCATGCGACAGGGCCAGAAGAGACCCAGTACTTC. Translation: CASSHATGPEETQYF.

A few counts support this clonotype. The rearrangement uses TRBV20-1 and TRBJ2-1; TRBD2 aligns across 8 bases. With 4 bases clipped from V and 6 bases from J, the junction kept 14 bases outside the gene matches. The CDR3 is 16 amino acids. CDR1 is DFQATT, CDR2 SNEGSKA, per germline (reference sequence). The CDR3 protein is CSATTLSGGRLNEQFF. DNA for the CDR3: TGCAGTGCTACTACCCTGTCTGGCGGGAGGCTCAATGAGCAGTTCTTC.

The chain uses TRBV20-1 and TRBJ2-3; 14 bases are a match to TRBD2. The junction had 4 bases not matched to a gene; V was cut back by 6 bases and J by 8 bases. From germline, CDR1 is DFQATT and CDR2 SNEGSKA (reference sequence). This CDR3 spans 13 amino acids. The CDR3 region is CSAPGLAGVTQYF. The DNA of the CDR3 is TGCAGTGCACCGGGACTAGCGGGAGTTACGCAGTATTTT.

This clonotype was recorded many times. V is TRBV2 and J is TRBJ2-2; 14 nucleotides line up with TRBD2. CDR3 length equals 16 residues. After removal of 9 bases from V and 0 bases from J, the junction contained 3 bases not matched to a gene. Germline values: CDR1 SNHLY, CDR2 FYNNEI. Here the CDR3 reads CASSGLAGANTGELFF. The DNA for the CDR3 is TGTGCCAGTTCGGGACTAGCGGGGGCGAACACCGGGGAGCTGTTTTTT.

V is TRBV19 and J is TRBJ1-4; the D is unclear. Germline V gene sequence: CDR1 LNHDA, CDR2 SQIVND (reference sequence). Deletions cut 5 bases from V and 4 bases from J, with 14 bases between. CDR3 size: 15 residues. For the CDR3, the DNA is TGTGCCAGTAGTGCCCTCAGGAGTGGTAATGAAAAACTGTTTTTT. This encodes CASSALRSGNEKLFF.

The chain combines TRBV7-9 with TRBJ2-1; 7 positions match TRBD1. V gave up 5 bases and J gave up 5 bases; unmatched junction bases: 15. In germline, CDR1 is SEHNR, CDR2 FQNEAQ (reference sequence). The CDR3 length is 17 residues. The CDR3, as DNA: TGTGCCAGCAGCGTAGGGGGACAGTCGCATGCCGACAATGAGCAGTTCTTC. Protein: CASSVGGQSHADNEQFF. The full variable domain, rest sourced from reference TRBV7-9 and TRBJ2-1, is DTGVSQNPRHKITKRGQNVTFRCDPISEHNRLYWYRQTLGQGPEFLTYFQNEAQLEKSRLLSDRFSAERPKGSFSTLEIQRTEQGDSAMYLCASSVGGQSHADNEQFFGPGTRLTVL.